The 11 T cell receptor beta chains below were found in one sample sequenced in a study of regulatory T cells in long-lasting Graves disease. For TCR beta, libraries came from iRepertoire HTBI primers and Arm-PCR of CDR3 regions. From the multiplex PCR reads, TCRdb called clonotypes with MiXCR, one entry per CDR3 protein. The data show some 410,000 distinct CDR3 sequences, 15% to 20% seen once. Documented time point: newly diagnosed GD, antithyroid drugs for less than 3 months. RNA extracted from PBMCs served as the sequencing template. This sample was also put to use in a study of T cells in Graves' hyperthyroidism and ophthalmopathy.

The sequences come from peripheral blood mononuclear cells (PBMCs), collected at new diagnosis, from a patient treated with antithyroid drugs. Receptors originate from a woman aged 25-40 years with Graves disease.

In its sample, this clonotype was seen many times. The chain has TRBV28 and TRBJ2-7; D is unclear. Germline CDR1 and CDR2: MDHEN and SYDVKM. V was clipped by 6 bases and J by 7 bases, with 13 bases between them. The CDR3 spans 12 residues. CDR3 amino acids: CASSSQVWEQYF. The CDR3 DNA is TGTGCCAGCAGCTCTCAGGTCTGGGAGCAGTACTTC.

This clonotype was observed at least ten times. CDR3 sequence reads: CSSPLAGGSYNEQFF. The CDR3 DNA reads as TGCAGCTCTCCACTAGCGGGAGGGTCCTACAATGAGCAGTTCTTC. The rearrangement joins TRBV29-1 to TRBJ2-1; 13 bases agree with TRBD2. With 8 bases clipped from V and 1 base from J, the junction kept 5 bases outside the gene matches. CDR3 length: 15 residues. Germline CDR1 reads SQVTM; CDR2 reads ANQGSEA.

This clonotype was found many times. The gene calls are TRBV27 and TRBJ2-4; D is unresolved. Germline V gene data show CDR1 as MNHEY and CDR2 as SMNVEV (reference sequence). The CDR3 runs to 16 residues. V dropped 0 bases and J dropped 0 bases, with 9 bases sitting between them. CDR3 coding DNA: TGTGCCAGCAGTTTATCGGGTCACGTAGCCAAAAACATTCAGTACTTC. Translation: CASSLSGHVAKNIQYF.

This clonotype showed up just a few times. The chain has TRBV20-1 and TRBJ1-1; D is uncertain. Trimming took 4 bases from V and 3 from J, leaving 15 bases between them. CDR3 length: 14 residues. CDR1 DFQATT and CDR2 SNEGSKA come from the germline V gene (reference sequence). In nucleotides, the CDR3 is TGCAGTGCTACCCAGTTACGAGCAGACACTGAAGCTTTCTTT. Amino acids: CSATQLRADTEAFF.

There are many counts of this clonotype. The chain recombines TRBV20-1 with TRBJ2-3; TRBD1 is a possible D gene (5 bases). The CDR3 spans 15 residues. V was pared by 1 base and J by 0 bases, with 11 bases between. The germline V gene encodes CDR1 DFQATT and CDR2 SNEGSKA (reference sequence). In DNA form, the CDR3 reads TGCAGTGCTAGAGGTCGGACATCTAGCACAGATACGCAGTATTTT. Amino acid sequence: CSARGRTSSTDTQYF.

This clonotype occurred a few times. The genes are TRBV4-3 and TRBJ2-2; 7 bases map to TRBD2. Per germline, CDR1 LGHNA and CDR2 YSLEER. J lost 0 bases, V lost 4 bases, and 8 bases had no gene match. This CDR3 is 17 amino acids long. The CDR3 region has the DNA TGCGCCAGCAGCCCCGGTAGGCTAGCGGCGAACACCGGGGAGCTGTTTTTT. Protein: CASSPGRLAANTGELFF.

This clonotype has at least ten counts. V gene TRBV6-1 combines with J gene TRBJ2-5; 7 bases line up with TRBD1. CDR1 is MNHNS and CDR2 is SASEGT in the germline V gene. This CDR3 is 16 amino acids long. V shed 6 bases and J 3 bases; nucleotides not matched to a gene: 13. For the CDR3, the DNA is TGTGCCAGCAGGACCCGGACAGGCTCTGGGGAAGAGACCCAGTACTTC. Translated: CASRTRTGSGEETQYF.

This clonotype was seen many times. This chain links TRBV7-6 with TRBJ2-3, with D possibly being TRBD2 (6 bases). CDR1 and CDR2 from the germline V gene are SGHVS and FNYEAQ. The CDR3 length is 14 residues. V lost 5 bases, J lost 5 bases, and 14 bases lay in between. In DNA, the CDR3 is TGTGCCAGCAGCCACCGTGGAGGGTTAGATACGCAGTATTTT. Its protein is CASSHRGGLDTQYF.

This clonotype appeared many times. This chain uses TRBV28 with TRBJ2-3, with D unclear. Germline CDR1 reads MDHEN; CDR2 reads SYDVKM. V was trimmed by 8 bases and J by 0 bases, leaving 9 bases between them. CDR3 length: 13 amino acids. CDR3 DNA sequence: TGTGCCAGCTACGAGTCTAGCACAGATACGCAGTATTTT. Residues: CASYESSTDTQYF. Based on the CDR3 plus reference TRBV28 and TRBJ2-3, the full variable domain is DVKVTQSSRYLVKRTGEKVFLECVQDMDHENMFWYRQDPGLGLRLIYFSYDVKMKEKGDIPEGYSVSREKKERFSLILESASTNQTSMYLCASYESSTDTQYFGPGTRLTVL.

The CDR3 DNA sequence: TGTGCCACCTCTCCCTCGCCTAGCGGGGGGGGGAAAGAGACCCAGTACTTC. It encodes CATSPSPSGGGKETQYF. This chain links TRBV10-3 with TRBJ2-5; 12 positions agree with TRBD2. The V segment lost 10 bases and the J segment 3 bases; nucleotides outside the gene matches: 15. This CDR3 spans 17 amino acids. Germline CDR1 is ENHRY and CDR2 is SYGVKD.

V gene TRBV19 combines with J gene TRBJ2-3; tentative D call: TRBD1 (6 bases). Looked up from germline, CDR1 is LNHDA and CDR2 is SQIVND (reference sequence). This CDR3 is 14 amino acids long. V lost 8 bases and J 2 bases, leaving 14 bases between the germline ends. The CDR3 spells CASSWTDSTDTQYF. The CDR3, as DNA: TGTGCCAGTTCTTGGACAGATTCCACAGATACGCAGTATTTT.